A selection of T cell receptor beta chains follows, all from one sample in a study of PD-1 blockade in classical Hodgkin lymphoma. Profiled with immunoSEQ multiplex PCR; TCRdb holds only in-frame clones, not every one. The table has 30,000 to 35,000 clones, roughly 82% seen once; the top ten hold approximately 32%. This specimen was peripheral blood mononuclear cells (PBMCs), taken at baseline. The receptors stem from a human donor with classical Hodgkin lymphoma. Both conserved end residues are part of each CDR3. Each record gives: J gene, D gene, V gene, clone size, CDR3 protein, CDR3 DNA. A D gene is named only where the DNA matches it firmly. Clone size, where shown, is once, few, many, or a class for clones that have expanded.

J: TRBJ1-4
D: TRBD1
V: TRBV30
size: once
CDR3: CAWSEGQASGEKLFF
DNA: TGTGCCTGGAGTGAGGGACAGGCGTCGGGAGAAAAACTGTTTTTT

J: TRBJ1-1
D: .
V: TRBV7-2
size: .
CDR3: CASSSTWGIAFF
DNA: TGTGCCAGCAGCTCTACCTGGGGAATAGCTTTCTTT

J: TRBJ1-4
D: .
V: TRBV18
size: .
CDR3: CASSPRQNEKLFF
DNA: TGTGCCAGCTCACCCCGACAGAATGAAAAACTGTTTTTT

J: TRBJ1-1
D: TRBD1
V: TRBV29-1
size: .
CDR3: CSVAGQGGTEAFF
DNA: TGCAGCGTCGCCGGGCAGGGGGGCACTGAAGCTTTCTTT

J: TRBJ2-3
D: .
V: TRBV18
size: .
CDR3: CASSPPGVTTDTQYF
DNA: TGTGCCAGCTCACCACCGGGAGTGACCACAGATACGCAGTATTTT

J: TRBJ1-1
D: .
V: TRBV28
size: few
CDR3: CASSPSRDFTEAFF
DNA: TGTGCCAGCAGCCCATCCCGGGATTTCACTGAAGCTTTCTTT

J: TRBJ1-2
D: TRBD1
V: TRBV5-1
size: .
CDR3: CASSFGQGDGYTF
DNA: TGCGCCAGCAGCTTCGGACAGGGGGATGGCTACACCTTC

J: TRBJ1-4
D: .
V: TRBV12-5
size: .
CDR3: CASGLGGLNEKLFF
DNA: TGTGCTAGTGGTTTGGGGGGGCTGAATGAAAAACTGTTTTTT

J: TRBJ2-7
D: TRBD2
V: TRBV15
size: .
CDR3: CATSRDSSGAHEQYF
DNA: TGTGCCACCAGCAGAGATTCTAGCGGCGCCCACGAGCAGTACTTC

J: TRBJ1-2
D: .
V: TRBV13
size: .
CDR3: CASSLSPHYGYTF
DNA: TGTGCCAGCAGCTTAAGCCCCCACTATGGCTACACCTTC

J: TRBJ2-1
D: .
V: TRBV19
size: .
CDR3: CASSIGQYNEQFF
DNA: TGTGCCAGTAGTATAGGACAGTACAATGAGCAGTTCTTC

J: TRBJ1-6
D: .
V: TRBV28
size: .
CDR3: CASSLGNGGNSPLHF
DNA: TGTGCCAGCAGTTTGGGGAATGGGGGAAATTCACCCCTCCACTTT

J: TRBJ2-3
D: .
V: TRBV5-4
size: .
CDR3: CASTWSGLSTDTQYF
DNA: TGTGCCAGCACCTGGTCGGGCTTAAGCACAGATACGCAGTATTTT

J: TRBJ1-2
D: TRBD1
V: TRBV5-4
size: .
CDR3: CASSSYEGGGGGYTF
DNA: TGTGCCAGCAGCTCGTATGAAGGGGGAGGGGGCGGCTACACCTTC

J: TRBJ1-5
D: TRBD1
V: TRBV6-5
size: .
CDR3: CASSYGQGWNQPQHF
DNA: TGTGCCAGCAGTTACGGACAGGGTTGGAATCAGCCCCAGCATTTT

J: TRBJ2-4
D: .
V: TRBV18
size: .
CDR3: CASSPRRFTSAKNIQYF
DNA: TGTGCCAGCTCACCACGTCGATTCACTTCAGCCAAAAACATTCAGTACTTC

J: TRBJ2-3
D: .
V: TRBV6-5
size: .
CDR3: CASSYPGGTDTQYF
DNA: TGTGCCAGCAGTTACCCAGGGGGCACAGATACGCAGTATTTT

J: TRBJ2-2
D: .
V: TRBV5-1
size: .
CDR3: CASLQGHTNTGELFF
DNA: TGCGCCAGCCTCCAGGGACATACGAACACCGGGGAGCTGTTTTTT

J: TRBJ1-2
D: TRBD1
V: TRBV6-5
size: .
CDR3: CASSFDRGHKDTF
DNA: TGTGCCAGCAGTTTTGACAGGGGTCATAAGGACACCTTC

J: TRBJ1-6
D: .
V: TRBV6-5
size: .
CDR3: CASNRDKYSPLHF
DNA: TGTGCCAGCAACCGGGACAAATATTCTCCCCTCCACTTT

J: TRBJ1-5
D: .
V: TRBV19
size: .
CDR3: CASSKGSNQPQHF
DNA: TGTGCCAGTAGTAAAGGAAGCAATCAGCCCCAGCATTTT

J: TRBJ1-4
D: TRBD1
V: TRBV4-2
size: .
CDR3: CASSQDGDSNEKLFF
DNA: TGTGCCAGCAGCCAAGATGGGGACAGTAATGAAAAACTGTTTTTT

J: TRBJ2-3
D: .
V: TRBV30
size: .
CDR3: CAGDTAWGFTDTQYF
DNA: TGTGCCGGAGATACGGCTTGGGGGTTCACAGATACGCAGTATTTT

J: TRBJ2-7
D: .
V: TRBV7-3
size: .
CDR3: CASSFLKGGEQYF
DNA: TGTGCCAGCAGCTTTTTAAAGGGAGGCGAGCAGTACTTC

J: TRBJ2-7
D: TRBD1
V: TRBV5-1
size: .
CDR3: CASSLLGQGVGYEQYF
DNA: TGCGCCAGCAGCTTGTTGGGACAGGGTGTGGGTTACGAGCAGTACTTC

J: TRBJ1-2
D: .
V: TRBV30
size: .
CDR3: CAWRPSGVGGYTF
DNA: TGTGCCTGGAGGCCCTCCGGGGTAGGAGGCTACACCTTC

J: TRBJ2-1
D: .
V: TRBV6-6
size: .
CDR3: CASSSPALSYNEQFF
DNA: TGTGCCAGCAGTTCTCCAGCCCTCTCCTACAATGAGCAGTTCTTC

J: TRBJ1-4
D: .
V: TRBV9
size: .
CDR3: CASSGGLTNEKLFF
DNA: TGTGCCAGCAGCGGAGGGTTAACTAATGAAAAACTGTTTTTT

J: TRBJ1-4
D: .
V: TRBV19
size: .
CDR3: CASNPRTNEKLFF
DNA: TGTGCCAGTAATCCCCGCACTAATGAAAAACTGTTTTTT

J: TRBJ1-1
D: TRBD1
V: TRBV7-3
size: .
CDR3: CASSSQQGASEAFF
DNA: TGTGCCAGCAGTAGTCAACAGGGGGCATCGGAAGCTTTCTTT

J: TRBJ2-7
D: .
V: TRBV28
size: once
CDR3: CASRGFGFRKGEQYF
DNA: TGTGCCAGCAGGGGCTTCGGTTTTCGTAAGGGCGAGCAGTACTTC

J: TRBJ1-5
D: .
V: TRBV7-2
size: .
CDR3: CASSPRQGNQPQHF
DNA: TGTGCCAGCAGCCCTCGACAGGGCAATCAGCCCCAGCATTTT

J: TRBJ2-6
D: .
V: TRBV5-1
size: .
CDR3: CASSLTLRGEGANVLTF
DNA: TGCGCCAGCAGCCTGACCCTCAGGGGGGAGGGGGCCAACGTCCTGACTTTC

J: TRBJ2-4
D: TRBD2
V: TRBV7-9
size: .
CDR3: CASSLEGAGTKNIQYF
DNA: TGTGCCAGCAGCTTAGAGGGAGCGGGGACCAAAAACATTCAGTACTTC

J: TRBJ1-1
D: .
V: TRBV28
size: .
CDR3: CASSSPRGRLNMNTEAFF
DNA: TGTGCCAGCAGTTCACCCCGGGGACGGCTAAACATGAACACTGAAGCTTTCTTT

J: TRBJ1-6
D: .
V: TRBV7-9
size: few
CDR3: CASSLATDNSPLHF
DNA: TGTGCCAGCAGCTTAGCTACGGATAATTCACCCCTCCACTTT

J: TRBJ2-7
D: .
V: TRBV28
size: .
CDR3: CASLGAYEQYF
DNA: TGTGCCAGCTTAGGGGCCTACGAGCAGTACTTC

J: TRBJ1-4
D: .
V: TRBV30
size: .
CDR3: CAWSVWGEANEKLFF
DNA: TGTGCCTGGAGTGTATGGGGGGAGGCTAATGAAAAACTGTTTTTT

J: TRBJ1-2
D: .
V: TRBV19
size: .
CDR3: CASSPGDYGYTF
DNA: TGTGCCAGTAGCCCCGGAGACTATGGCTACACCTTC

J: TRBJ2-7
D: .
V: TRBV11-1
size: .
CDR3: CASSKRAGIYEQYF
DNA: TGTGCCAGCAGCAAGAGAGCAGGGATCTACGAGCAGTACTTC

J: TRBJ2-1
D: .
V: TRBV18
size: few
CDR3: CASSPQAPGDEQFF
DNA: TGTGCCAGCTCACCGCAGGCGCCGGGGGATGAGCAGTTCTTC

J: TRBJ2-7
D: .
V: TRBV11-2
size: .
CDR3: CASSQAGPSYEQYF
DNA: TGTGCCAGCAGCCAGGCCGGGCCAAGCTACGAGCAGTACTTC

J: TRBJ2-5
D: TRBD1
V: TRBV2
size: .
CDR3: CASSIQGTGETQYF
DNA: TGTGCCAGCAGTATACAGGGGACGGGAGAGACCCAGTACTTC

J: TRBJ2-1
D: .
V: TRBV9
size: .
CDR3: CASSVSGLGNEQFF
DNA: TGTGCCAGCAGCGTTTCCGGGTTAGGCAATGAGCAGTTCTTC

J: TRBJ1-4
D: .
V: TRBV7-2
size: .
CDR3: CASSLDSDFSEKLFF
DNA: TGTGCCAGCAGCTTAGATTCGGACTTTAGTGAAAAACTGTTTTTT

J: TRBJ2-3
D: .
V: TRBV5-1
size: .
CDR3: CASSLGREADTQYF
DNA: TGCGCCAGCAGCTTGGGGAGGGAGGCAGATACGCAGTATTTT

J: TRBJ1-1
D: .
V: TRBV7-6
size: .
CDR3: CASSPGQMNTEAFF
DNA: TGTGCCAGCAGCCCCGGACAGATGAACACTGAAGCTTTCTTT

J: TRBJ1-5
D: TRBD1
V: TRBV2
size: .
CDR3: CASSVTGGDFNQPQHF
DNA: TGTGCCAGCAGTGTTACAGGGGGAGATTTTAATCAGCCCCAGCATTTT

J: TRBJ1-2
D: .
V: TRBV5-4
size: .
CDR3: CASSLEEAGYGYTF
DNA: TGTGCCAGCAGCTTGGAGGAGGCAGGTTATGGCTACACCTTC

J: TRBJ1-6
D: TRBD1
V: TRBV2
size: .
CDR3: CASRPTGGASNSPLHF
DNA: TGTGCCAGCAGACCGACAGGGGGCGCGTCTAATTCACCCCTCCACTTT

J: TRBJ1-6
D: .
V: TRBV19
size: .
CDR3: CASRDRRGSPLHF
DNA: TGTGCCAGTAGAGACAGGAGGGGCTCACCCCTCCACTTT